The clone carrying this TCR beta chain was observed a few times. Its antigen is still unknown. These data belong to a study of identical twins. General observations from the study: Conclusions came from cross-sectional statistical analysis, not from following the same donors. Abundant beta clonotypes from cord blood had fewer insertions, unlike memory repertoires, which showed none.

Template switching added a universal primer site, and cDNA bore unique molecular identifiers. TCRdb recomputed calls from the 5' RACE reads with MiXCR, one row per CDR3 protein. The sample contains approximately 700,000 distinct CDR3 sequences, roughly 6.2% of which appear only once. In every case, the donor was a healthy Caucasian. The V end was cut by 5 bases, the J end by 4 bases, with 23 bases between. CDR1 and CDR2 from the germline V gene are SEHNR and FQNEAQ (reference sequence). The CDR3 length is 17 residues. V and J are TRBV7-9 and TRBJ1-1, with a tentative D call TRBD1 (5 bases). This receptor was obtained from a man younger than 35 in good health. Source material: naive T cells sorted from blood. In nucleotides, the CDR3 is TGTGCCAGCAGCCCACCCCCGGGGCGGGCAGGGAGCACTGAAGCTTTCTTT. Translation gives CASSPPPGRAGSTEAFF.